This TCR beta chain appears in the sequencing data of a study of beta chain features in type 1 diabetes. General study points: Researchers report that Type 1 diabetes patients had moderately but significantly shorter TCRB CDR3s across all four CD4+ subsets. Fewer junction insertions and more nucleotide deletions appeared in type 1 diabetes patients.

Sequenced material consisted of expressed TCRB transcripts (all of the isolated RNA was reverse transcribed). It was found that naive, central memory and regulatory T cell samples averaged about 3.4 million reads. TCRdb's table, derived via immunoSEQ multiplex PCR, lists solely in-frame clones and lacks some. The sample lists 600,000 or so clones, more than 13% occurring once. Details on this clone: The antigen is undetermined.

This CDR3 is built from 13 residues. V was pared by 7 bases and J by 1 base, with 9 bases between. The germline V gene encodes CDR1 ENHRY and CDR2 SYGVKD. The chain links TRBV10-3 to TRBJ2-3; perhaps TRBD2 as D (6 bases). This TCR was sampled from a man aged 18 to 30 with type 1 diabetes. Input material: naive CD4+ T cells from blood. The CDR3 coding sequence is TGTGCCATCACGGGCGGGGGCACAGATACGCAGTATTTT. Amino acids: CAITGGGTDTQYF.